These 6 T cell receptor beta chains were all obtained from the same sample, sequenced in a study of blood T cell repertoires in COVID-19. Only in-frame clones appear in the TCRdb table, and some are missing; sequencing was by immunoSEQ multiplex PCR. Here the sample spans about 310,000 clones, roughly 87% being singletons. The sequencing sample was made of PBMCs or T cells enriched from blood (not recorded which). These receptors all come from a woman in her late teens or twenties who had recovered from COVID-19.

In its sample, this clone was seen once. This chain connects TRBV9 to TRBJ1-1; D is ambiguous. The ends were cut back, 3 bases at V and 6 bases at J, with 15 bases in the middle. The V gene's germline CDR1 is SGDLS and CDR2 YYNGEE. This CDR3 region has 14 residues. CDR3 loop: CASSGESKWAEAFF. DNA of the CDR3: TGTGCCAGCAGCGGGGAGTCTAAGTGGGCTGAAGCTTTCTTT.

The chain carries TRBV18 and TRBJ1-2, with TRBD1 matching 9 bases. CDR1 is KGHSH, CDR2 LQKENI, per germline. V lost 3 bases to trimming and J lost 4 bases; unmatched junction nucleotides: 9. The CDR3 is 16 residues long. As DNA, the CDR3 is TGTGCCAGCTCACCCGTCCCGGGACAGGGATTCTATGGCTACACCTTC. Translation gives CASSPVPGQGFYGYTF. Full variable domain (rest looked up from reference TRBV18 and TRBJ1-2): NAGVMQNPRHLVRRRGQEARLRCSPMKGHSHVYWYRQLPEEGLKFMVYLQKENIIDESGMPKERFSAEFPKEGPSILRIQQVVRGDSAAYFCASSPVPGQGFYGYTFGSGTRLTVV.

The chain is built from TRBV7-6 and TRBJ2-1; 8 bases map to TRBD1. The CDR3 is 16 residues long. J lost 1 base, V lost 5 bases, and 7 bases had no gene match. Germline loops: CDR1 SGHVS, CDR2 FNYEAQ. In DNA, the CDR3 is TGTGCCAGCAGCCCTTGGACAGGGCCTTCCTACAATGAGCAGTTCTTC. Its protein product is CASSPWTGPSYNEQFF.

The chain uses TRBV3-1 (or the pseudogene TRBV3-2) and TRBJ1-5; 7 bases map to TRBD1. CDR1 is LGHDT and CDR2 is YNNKEL in the germline V gene (reference sequence). V shed 3 bases, J shed 7 bases, and the junction held 6 bases outside the gene matches. CDR3 size: 14 residues. The CDR3 DNA is TGTGCCAGCAGCCAGACAGGGCAATTCCAGCCCCAGCATTTT. Encoded protein: CASSQTGQFQPQHF.

The chain recombines TRBV4-2 with TRBJ2-3; D gene uncertain. V gave up 1 base and J gave up 4 bases, with 9 bases separating them. The length of the CDR3 is 14 residues. Per germline, CDR1 LGHNA and CDR2 YNFKEQ. This chain's CDR3 is CASSQGSQADTQYF. For the CDR3, the DNA is TGTGCCAGCAGCCAAGGCTCCCAGGCAGATACGCAGTATTTT.

The CDR3 nucleotides read TGTGCCAGCAGCCTCTGGACACAGAGGGGCTACACCTTC. Translation gives CASSLWTQRGYTF. The chain couples TRBV11-2 to TRBJ1-2, with D possibly TRBD1 on 5 matching bases. Trimming removed 5 bases from V and 8 bases from J, with 15 bases in between. CDR1 is SGHAT, CDR2 FQNNGV, per germline. The CDR3 is made up of 13 amino acids.